This T cell receptor (beta chain) came from a study of vaccination and CD4 T cells after COVID-19. Across the study: There were six male and four female convalescents, and two of them were Hispanic. Post-vaccine sample collection happened at a median of approximately 10 weeks after dose two, ranging 14 to 241. Treatment of control cultures consisted of a CEFX pool, an HIV-1 Nef pool, or no peptide.

In the case of this clonotype: Its antigen remains unidentified.

The germline V gene encodes CDR1 SGHTA and CDR2 FQGTGA. Trimming removed 5 bases at V and 6 bases at J, with 11 bases between. The CDR3 has 13 amino acids. Treatment described: roughly 11-day PBMC culture with coronavirus spike peptide pools or control peptides (ViraFEST assay). Negative selection purified CD4+ T cells after approximately nine days of culture. Cultured CD4+ T cells had their DNA profiled by the Oncomine TCR Beta short-read assay. TCRdb fed the PCR reads into MiXCR, producing one record per CDR3 protein. This repertoire shows under 20,000 distinct CDR3 sequences, less than 75% found once; its top ten account for 17%.

The receptor's source is a human donor who had recovered from COVID-19. The chain recombines TRBV7-3 with TRBJ2-1; D remains unclear. The sample taken for sequencing was CD4+ T cells from blood, cultured in vitro. In DNA form, the CDR3 reads TGTGCCAGCAGCGCCGACGATCCCAATGAGCAGTTCTTC. It translates to CASSADDPNEQFF. Together with reference TRBV7-3 and TRBJ2-1, the CDR3 gives the full variable domain: GAGVSQTPSNKVTEKGKYVELRCDPISGHTALYWYRQSLGQGPEFLIYFQGTGAADDSGLPNDRFFAVRPEGSVSTLKIQRTERGDSAVYLCASSADDPNEQFFGPGTRLTVL.